This TCR beta chain was retrieved from a study of beta chain features in type 1 diabetes (dated by TCRdb to the late 2010s). Background for the entire study: Mean age, gender distribution, total cell number and subset yield were not different between patients and healthy donors. A total of 107,917,701 sorted cells were examined across all samples, and the number of cells per subset was strongly correlated with RNA yield. The study compared the TCRB repertoires of sorted circulating CD4+ T cell subsets in recently diagnosed type 1 diabetes patients with those in matched healthy donors. Regulatory and stem cell-like memory subsets were isolated from only 8 patients and roughly 8 healthy donors, whereas naive and central memory subsets came from all 30 or so donors.

From the cysteine through the phenylalanine, the CDR3 covers 15 amino acids. CDR3 DNA is the only sequence kept; it has 45 bases, read in frame from the first base. V is clipped by 2 bases and J by 0 bases, and the sequence between their germline boundaries is 8 bases long. The germline V gene supplies CDR1 MRHNA and CDR2 SNTAGT. The entire amount of isolated RNA was reverse transcribed using the High Capacity cDNA Reverse Transcription Kit, so the sequenced TCRB transcripts were expressed ones. For stem cell-like memory T cell samples, survey-depth immunoSEQ sequencing was used, averaging approximately 1 million total reads per sample. Sorted cells were lysed in RLT buffer and RNA was extracted with DNase-treated RNeasy Micro or Mini kits, depending on cell number. Each cell subset was processed separately to prevent cross-contamination, with patient and healthy donor samples processed together. Using the immunoSEQ multiplex PCR, TCRB sequences were amplified from cDNA into 87-bp fragments spanning the CDR3 region. Sequencing of the amplicons was performed on the Illumina HiSeq platform. Per the original workflow: Synthetic template baselines were used to correct PCR bias computationally, reads within Hamming distance 2 were collapsed together, and singletons that could not be merged were discarded. Reads were aligned against IMGT so that V, D and J genes, CDR3 length and insertions or deletions at six rearrangement sites could be assigned. Clonotype counts were normalized to sorted cell number within each subset before computing true diversity and Gini coefficients with the tcR R package. Repertoire sharing was quantified using the overlap coefficient calculated on TCRB nucleotide sequences. TCRdb holds this immuneACCESS table with in-frame rearrangements only. Some clones are missing; in checked studies, unresolved V genes explain under half, and the rest has no known cause. V and J calls and clone size follow that table, whereas D and trimming were derived from the DNA. In this sample the table shows 40,000 to 55,000 clones, around 45% of which occur a single time. Around 0.13% of the sample lies in the top ten.

The investigation overall reported the following: A moderate but significant shortening of TCRB CDR3 length was observed in type 1 diabetes patients in all four CD4+ subsets. Naive, central memory and regulatory TCRB repertoires appeared to be more similar among patients than among healthy donors. Only small numbers of individuals were included in the HLA sub-analyses, which left unresolved whether HLA type had any influence on TCRB rearrangement. PCR might favor shorter templates, but patient and control samples were amplified and corrected together, so any skew would affect both groups equally. Fewer insertions and more nucleotide deletions at VDJ recombination sites were observed in patients with type 1 diabetes, implying thymic rearrangement abnormalities. Because cDNA was sequenced instead of genomic DNA, activated cells with high expression could be over-represented, although the groups did not differ in activation or CD3 levels.

Each donor gave one peripheral blood draw, averaging roughly 100 mL, which was collected into heparinised tubes. Naive, central memory, regulatory and stem cell-like memory CD4+ T cells were sorted on a BD FACSAria II using a panel including CD45RO, CCR7, CD25, CD127, CD95 and CD27. Every sorted population had a purity above 95%. PBMCs were separated immediately by Lymphoprep density gradient centrifugation and were stained directly, without being cultured. So that batch effects would be minimized, each experiment stained and sorted samples in pairs, pairing one healthy donor with one patient. This clone came up a few times. The antigen it recognizes is unknown. No qualities accompany the bases; no much larger clone lies one base away.

The sequence was obtained from a man under 40 with type 1 diabetes. The chain links TRBV6-4 with TRBJ2-1; no D gene is confidently identified. Material: stem cell memory CD4+ T cells from blood. Read against the paper, the sample's cell subset or site label means: stem cell-like memory CD4+ T cells. The CDR3 here reads CASSDEPGSYNEQFF. The sequenced DNA: TGTGCCAGCAGTGACGAGCCTGGCTCCTACAATGAGCAGTTCTTC.